This T cell receptor beta chain was recovered during a study of T-cell memory formation after mild COVID-19. Study as a whole: Largely, the TCR clusters proved donor specific. Study-level results: Proof of SARS-CoV-2 specificity was absent for the second-wave clones that crested on day 37. Prior to infection, memory already included some responding clones, suggesting cross-reactive memory joined.

On this clonotype itself: Antigen: not known.

After 5'RACE with constant-segment primers, TCR alpha and TCR beta cDNA libraries carrying sample barcodes and UMIs were obtained. TCRdb used MiXCR to reprocess the 5' RACE reads, holding one entry per CDR3 protein. This sample carries roughly 560,000 distinct CDR3 sequences, 20% of them seen once, and the ten largest clones take under 15%. The V gene end was trimmed by 4 bases and the J gene end by 2 bases; junction bases not matched to a gene: 3. The CDR3 length is 16 residues. Germline V gene sequence: CDR1 SGHNT, CDR2 YYREEE (reference sequence). This sequence originates from an adult woman who had mild COVID-19 (a few samples of this study predate the infection). Cell type and time point are not known. The chain couples TRBV5-4 to TRBJ2-1, with TRBD2 matching 13 bases. The sequencing sample was made of PBMCs or a T cell subset sorted from them (not recorded which). The CDR3 here is CASSIGLAGAYNEQFF. DNA for the CDR3: TGTGCCAGCAGCATAGGACTAGCGGGAGCCTACAATGAGCAGTTCTTC. Based on the CDR3 plus reference TRBV5-4 and TRBJ2-1, the full variable domain is ETGVTQSPTHLIKTRGQQVTLRCSSQSGHNTVSWYQQALGQGPQFIFQYYREEENGRGNFPPRFSGLQFPNYSSELNVNALELDDSALYLCASSIGLAGAYNEQFFGPGTRLTVL.